Below are 18 T cell receptor beta chains sequenced from a single sample in a study of blood T cell repertoires in COVID-19. The data were produced by immunoSEQ multiplex PCR, yet TCRdb's version contains in-frame clones alone and is incomplete. The sample lists 90,000 to 130,000 clones, more than 75% seen once, with over 1.2% in the top ten. The sample consisted of peripheral blood. The receptors come from a man aged 35 to 55 with acute or convalescent COVID-19.

The gene calls are TRBV10-3 and TRBJ1-4; no clear D gene. CDR1 is ENHRY, CDR2 SYGVKD, per germline. The ends were cut back, 2 bases at V and 4 bases at J, with 5 bases in the middle. This CDR3 contains 13 residues. DNA of the CDR3: TGTGCCATCAGTGAGACAGTTAATGAAAAACTGTTTTTT. Its protein product is CAISETVNEKLFF.

This chain links TRBV5-5 with TRBJ1-6; D is ambiguous. CDR3 length equals 15 residues. V was trimmed by 0 bases and J by 3 bases, leaving 7 bases between them. CDR1 and CDR2 (germline): SGHKS, YYEKEE (reference sequence). The CDR3 DNA reads as TGTGCCAGCAGCTTGGCTGCGGACTATAATTCACCCCTCCACTTT. The encoded protein is CASSLAADYNSPLHF.

This chain uses TRBV6-5 with TRBJ1-2; D gene unclear. The V gene lost 4 bases and the J gene lost 7 bases, with 10 bases spanning the gap. This CDR3 is 12 amino acids long. Germline CDR1 MNHEY, CDR2 SVGAGI. DNA of the CDR3: TGTGCCAGCAGTTCCACACGGGGTGGCTACACCTTC. Protein: CASSSTRGGYTF.

The CDR3: CASTRDSGANVLTF. CDR3 in DNA: TGTGCCAGCACCCGGGACTCTGGGGCCAACGTCCTGACTTTC. The genes are TRBV6-5 and TRBJ2-6; D might be TRBD2 (5 bases). Per germline, CDR1 MNHEY and CDR2 SVGAGI. V gave up 7 bases and J gave up 0 bases, with 7 bases separating them. The CDR3 runs 14 residues.

The chain recombines TRBV6-5 with TRBJ1-5; possibly TRBD1 for D (6 bases). The CDR3 spans 15 residues. Trimming pared 2 bases from V and 5 bases from J, leaving 13 bases between. Germline values: CDR1 MNHEY, CDR2 SVGAGI. DNA of the CDR3: TGTGCCAGCAGTTACAGTACAGGGACGGATCAGCCCCAGCATTTT. Protein: CASSYSTGTDQPQHF.

The genes are TRBV7-2 and TRBJ2-3, with D possibly being TRBD2 (6 bases). The germline V and J ends were trimmed by 4 bases and 3 bases, with 11 bases remaining between them. CDR1 and CDR2 (germline): SGHTA, FQGNSA. The CDR3 totals 14 residues. This CDR3 is CASSYRRGTDTQYF. For the CDR3, the DNA is TGTGCCAGCAGCTACCGCCGGGGGACAGATACGCAGTATTTT.

This chain links TRBV2 with TRBJ1-6; D is possibly TRBD1 (6 bases). The germline V gene encodes CDR1 SNHLY and CDR2 FYNNEI. The V and J ends lost 6 bases and 10 bases respectively, with 19 bases between them. This CDR3 region has 15 residues. This CDR3 reads CASSLQTGRLSPLHF. CDR3 nucleotides: TGTGCCAGCAGCCTTCAGACAGGAAGACTGTCACCCCTCCACTTT.

The chain combines TRBV3-1 (or the pseudogene TRBV3-2) with TRBJ2-7; TRBD2 might be the D (5 bases). Germline-derived CDR1 and CDR2 are LGHDT and YNNKEL (reference sequence). V lost 2 bases and J lost 0, with 11 bases in between. The CDR3 is 15 residues long. CDR3 sequence: CASSQSRLTSYEQYF. The CDR3, as DNA: TGTGCCAGCAGCCAAAGTAGACTAACCTCCTACGAGCAGTACTTC.

The chain recombines TRBV4-3 with TRBJ1-2; 7 bases match TRBD1. V gave up 2 bases and J gave up 7 bases; unmatched junction bases: 10. Germline V lookup: CDR1 LGHNA, CDR2 YSLEER. This CDR3 has 15 amino acids. CDR3 loop: CASSQIYRGRGGYTF. In DNA, the CDR3 is TGCGCCAGCAGCCAAATTTACAGGGGAAGGGGTGGCTACACCTTC.

The chain combines TRBV6-5 with TRBJ1-5; D unclear. The V and J ends lost 4 bases and 7 bases respectively, with 11 bases between them. The CDR3 is made up of 13 amino acids. Germline CDR1 reads MNHEY; CDR2 reads SVGAGI. CDR3 in DNA: TGTGCCAGCAGTTCCGACAACACCCAGCCCCAGCATTTT. This translates into CASSSDNTQPQHF.

CDR3 nucleotide sequence: TGTGCCACCAGTGATTTGGGGGCACATGAGCAGTTCTTC. Protein: CATSDLGAHEQFF. This chain joins TRBV24-1 and TRBJ2-1, with a possible D match to TRBD1 (5 bases). The germline V gene encodes CDR1 KGHDR and CDR2 SFDVKD. Trimming cost V 0 bases and J 8 bases, with 7 bases left between them. The CDR3 has 13 amino acids.

The chain recombines TRBV6-5 with TRBJ1-3, with 8 bases matching TRBD1. The length of the CDR3 is 14 residues. CDR1 is MNHEY, CDR2 SVGAGI, per germline. Trimming took 5 bases from V and 2 from J; bases not matched to a gene: 2. CDR3 nucleotides: TGTGCCAGCAGTACAGGGGGACCTGGAAACACCATATATTTT. It translates to CASSTGGPGNTIYF.

V is TRBV7-2 and J is TRBJ1-1; a possible D gene is TRBD1 (5 bases). The CDR3 loop spans 14 amino acids. Deletions cut 0 bases from V and 5 bases from J, with 10 bases between. The germline CDR1 and CDR2 sequences are SGHTA and FQGNSA. The CDR3 loop is CASSLAPKGTEAFF. CDR3 in DNA: TGTGCCAGCAGCTTAGCCCCCAAGGGGACTGAAGCTTTCTTT.

This chain links TRBV15 with TRBJ1-4, with D unresolved. The germline V gene has CDR1 LNHNV and CDR2 YYDKDF (reference sequence). The CDR3 extends over 16 amino acids. V lost 1 base to trimming and J lost 0 bases, with 9 bases between them. The CDR3 coding sequence is TGTGCCACCAGCAGAGGAGCGGCTGCAACTAATGAAAAACTGTTTTTT. Its protein is CATSRGAAATNEKLFF.

This clone was seen a handful of times. The chain links TRBV7-3 to TRBJ2-5; 9 nucleotides align to TRBD2. V shed 2 bases and J 4 bases; nucleotides not matched to a gene: 5. Germline V lookup: CDR1 SGHTA, CDR2 FQGTGA. The CDR3 is 15 residues long. This chain's CDR3 is CASSLGGGAPETQYF. The CDR3 region has the DNA TGTGCCAGCAGCTTAGGCGGGGGGGCCCCAGAGACCCAGTACTTC.

This sequence joins TRBV6-2 or TRBV6-3 and TRBJ2-2; TRBD2 agrees at 8 bases. Unmatched junction bases numbered 4, after V lost 6 bases and J lost 4 bases. The germline V gene encodes CDR1 MNHEY and CDR2 SVGEGT. This CDR3 is built from 14 residues. The CDR3 loop is CASSNAGGTGELFF. CDR3 DNA: TGTGCCAGCAGCAACGCGGGGGGCACCGGGGAGCTGTTTTTT.

The chain employs TRBV3-1 (or the pseudogene TRBV3-2) and TRBJ2-3; D remains unclear. Trimming took 1 base from V and 2 from J, leaving 7 bases between them. CDR1 LGHDT and CDR2 YNNKEL come from the germline V gene (reference sequence). The CDR3 extends over 14 amino acids. CDR3 sequence (DNA): TGTGCCAGCAGCCAAGGGGCCAACACAGATACGCAGTATTTT. Its translation is CASSQGANTDTQYF.

This chain connects TRBV9 to TRBJ1-6; D is undetermined. V lost 0 bases and J lost 9, with 16 bases in between. This CDR3 region has 16 residues. The germline V gene has CDR1 SGDLS and CDR2 YYNGEE. The CDR3 spells CASSVAGQADGSPLHF. CDR3 coding DNA: TGTGCCAGCAGCGTAGCTGGCCAGGCCGATGGTTCACCCCTCCACTTT.